Listed here is a single TCR beta chain. The data belong to a study of blood T cell repertoires in COVID-19. Study-wide background: Sites in the United States, Italy and Spain provided acute and convalescent COVID-19 samples. Sample material is recorded as cDNA or gDNA derived from T cells, B-cell-depleted T cells, or PBMCs.

Original handling: Estimation of nucleated cell counts was performed using reference gene primer amplification. Measured with immunoSEQ multiplex PCR; TCRdb has only the in-frame clones, and not every one. The V and J calls and clone size were taken over from that table, and D and trimming were inferred from the DNA. The sample shows 200,000 or so clones, around 77% of them seen only once. This CDR3 is built from 12 residues. CDR1 is MRHNA, CDR2 SNTAGT, per germline. V dropped 6 bases and J dropped 8; count of bases not matched to a gene: 6. The origin of this receptor is a man between 60 and 75 years old with active or convalescent COVID-19. This chain links TRBV6-4 with TRBJ1-2, with 7 nucleotides matching TRBD1. The sample taken for sequencing was peripheral blood. The chain's CDR3 is CASSQQGTGYTF. CDR3 nucleotides: TGTGCCAGCAGCCAACAGGGGACCGGCTACACCTTC.